Each of the 11 T cell receptor beta chains below was sequenced from the same sample in a study of blood T cell repertoires in COVID-19. Produced via immunoSEQ multiplex PCR; TCRdb's table is partial and in-frame only. The sample includes some 130,000 clones, 87% of them seen just once. Material: peripheral blood. The receptors originated from a man over 45 with active COVID-19.

The gene calls are TRBV9 and TRBJ2-7; D possibly corresponds to TRBD2 (6 bases). The J call may be incorrect, as the DNA end agrees better with TRBJ2-5. CDR1 SGDLS and CDR2 YYNGEE come from the germline V gene. The CDR3 has 14 residues. CDR3 bases: TGTGCCAGCAGCGTGGGGACTGCCCAAGAGACCCAGTACTTC. Protein sequence: CASSVGTAQETQYF.

This clone was counted a few times. The CDR3 nucleotides are TGTGCCAGCAGCTTAGACTCCCGCTCTGGAAACACCATATATTTT. Translating gives CASSLDSRSGNTIYF. The rearrangement joins TRBV7-8 to TRBJ1-3; D not resolved. Germline V CDR1 and CDR2: SGHVS, FQNEAQ. Trimming cost V 1 base and J 0 bases, with 7 bases left between them. The CDR3 extends over 15 amino acids.

The J gene is TRBJ2-3, the V gene TRBV5-6, with 7 bases identical to TRBD1. CDR1 SGHDT and CDR2 YYEEEE come from the germline V gene. The V segment lost 4 bases and the J segment 11 bases; nucleotides outside the gene matches: 22. CDR3 length: 17 residues. This CDR3 reads CASSPDTTNTGTVRQYF. The CDR3 bases are TGTGCCAGCAGCCCGGATACCACGAACACCGGGACAGTACGGCAGTATTTT. Using reference TRBV5-6 and TRBJ2-3 for the parts outside the CDR3, the full variable domain is DAGVTQSPTHLIKTRGQQVTLRCSPKSGHDTVSWYQQALGQGPQFIFQYYEEEERQRGNFPDRFSGHQFPNYSSELNVNALLLGDSALYLCASSPDTTNTGTVRQYFGPGTRLTVL.

The rearrangement joins TRBV18 to TRBJ1-1, with 8 bases aligning to TRBD1. V trimming: 2 bases; J trimming: 0 bases; junction bases outside the gene matches: 8. Germline V CDR1 and CDR2: KGHSH, LQKENI. The length of the CDR3 is 17 residues. Written as DNA, the CDR3 is TGTGCCAGCTCACCAGGCGGGACAGGCAACATGAACACTGAAGCTTTCTTT. This gives the protein CASSPGGTGNMNTEAFF.

The genes are TRBV4-2 and TRBJ1-5; 8 positions agree with TRBD1. The V and J ends lost 6 bases and 2 bases, in that order; junction bases with no gene match: 9. CDR3 size: 16 residues. The V gene's germline CDR1 is LGHNA and CDR2 YNFKEQ. The CDR3 bases are TGTGCCAGCAGTCAGGGACAGGCAGGGGGCAATCAGCCCCAGCATTTT. Translated, it gives CASSQGQAGGNQPQHF.

The chain couples TRBV10-3 to TRBJ2-1; 7 nucleotides align to TRBD2. Germline V CDR1 and CDR2: ENHRY, SYGVKD. The CDR3 extends over 14 amino acids. V was clipped by 0 bases and J by 6 bases; unmatched bases: 2. CDR3 region: CAISESGTINEQFF. As DNA, the CDR3 is TGTGCCATCAGTGAGTCCGGGACTATCAATGAGCAGTTCTTC.

J is TRBJ1-2 and V is TRBV7-9; weak D call: TRBD1 (6 bases). Germline V gene data show CDR1 as SEHNR and CDR2 as FQNEAQ (reference sequence). V was trimmed by 2 bases and J by 4 bases, leaving 11 bases between them. CDR3 size: 14 residues. The CDR3 loop reads CASSLSGESYGYTF. In DNA form, the CDR3 reads TGTGCCAGCAGCTTATCAGGGGAGAGCTATGGCTACACCTTC.

The rearrangement uses TRBV10-3 and TRBJ2-6; tentatively, D is TRBD1 (5 bases). CDR3 length equals 13 residues. Trimming removed 11 bases from V and 1 base from J, with 9 bases in between. Germline CDR1 reads ENHRY; CDR2 reads SYGVKD. The CDR3 sequence is CAASGSGANVLTF. CDR3 bases: TGTGCCGCCTCAGGGTCTGGGGCCAACGTCCTGACTTTC.

This clone was counted a single time. J is TRBJ1-6 and V is TRBV7-2; D might be TRBD1 (5 bases). CDR1 and CDR2 (germline): SGHTA, FQGNSA. The V and J ends lost 1 base and 8 bases respectively, with 15 bases between them. The CDR3 contains 16 residues. CDR3 amino acids: CASSLEVGRAHSPLHF. DNA of the CDR3: TGTGCCAGCAGCTTAGAGGTCGGCAGGGCCCATTCACCCCTCCACTTT.

The chain employs TRBV6-5 and TRBJ2-1, with D perhaps TRBD1 (5 bases). There are 13 residues in the CDR3. V was trimmed by 7 bases and J by 5 bases, leaving 12 bases between them. Germline CDR1 and CDR2: MNHEY and SVGAGI. CDR3 sequence: CASTADSDNEQFF. The DNA for the CDR3 is TGTGCCAGCACCGCCGACAGCGACAATGAGCAGTTCTTC.

This clone was seen just once. The chain combines TRBV5-4 with TRBJ2-7; 9 bases are shared with TRBD1. J lost 2 bases, V lost 5 bases, and 5 bases had no gene match. The CDR3 loop spans 14 amino acids. The germline CDR1 and CDR2 sequences are SGHNT and YYREEE (reference sequence). The CDR3 region has the DNA TGTGCCAGCAGTCTGACAGGGGGTACCTACGAGCAGTACTTC. Residues: CASSLTGGTYEQYF.